These T cell receptor beta chains were read from a single sample in a study of T cell responses to AZD1222 COVID-19 vaccine. Sequenced by immunoSEQ multiplex PCR; TCRdb stores in-frame clones only, minus some. The table has roughly 80,000 clones, around 90% seen once. Here the sequenced sample was peripheral blood, taken on day 0 of AZD1222 vaccination. All receptors derive from an adult in good health. Each CDR3 is given without its conserved first and last residue.

>TRBJ2-3|TRBV7-2
ASSRTSGSTDTQY
>TRBJ2-7|TRBV9
ASSPQGGEQY
>TRBJ1-3|TRBV4-3
ASSQDWGQGGNTIY
>TRBJ1-3|TRBV7-2
ASSPAPDSGNTIY
>TRBJ1-2|TRBV30
AWSVSGLHLYGYT
>TRBJ1-4|TRBV11-3
ASSFALGNEKLF
>TRBJ1-2|TRBV3-1/TRBV3-2
ASSQAGTLYGYT
>TRBJ1-1|TRBV6-2/TRBV6-3
ASSPFMTGKAPL
>TRBJ2-7|TRBV4-1
ASSQVLSAPSYEQY
>TRBJ1-5|TRBV3-1/TRBV3-2
ASSQRSGTGTQAQH
>TRBJ1-3|TRBV6-5
ASSSGNSGNTIY
>TRBJ2-1|TRBV28
ASSLGRRSHNEQF
>TRBJ2-2|TRBV10-1
ASSIKDTGELF
>TRBJ1-2|TRBV4-3
ASSQATGGAYGYT
>TRBJ2-2|TRBV5-4
ASSLGGPGELF
>TRBJ2-3|TRBV9
ASTSAPAGGTNTQY
>TRBJ2-3|TRBV5-1
ASSTGTSGGATNTQY
>TRBJ2-7|TRBV10-3
AISDSQLYEQY
>TRBJ2-1|TRBV5-1
ASSFAGASYNEQF
>TRBJ1-1|TRBV6-5
ASSWKGFMNTEAF
>TRBJ2-7|TRBV7-2
ASSLVHGGTYEQY
>TRBJ1-6|TRBV9
ASSAGTDGSPLH
>TRBJ1-3|TRBV28
ASSLWRTGLGNTIY
>TRBJ2-1|TRBV30
AWSGGQNEQF
>TRBJ1-5|TRBV7-9
ASSSYDTGPRGQPQH
>TRBJ1-2|TRBV4-1
ASSREGRTYGYT
>TRBJ1-2|TRBV7-2
ASSLLGTGSGYT
>TRBJ1-1|TRBV4-1
ASSQFQDPRGTEAF
>TRBJ1-2|TRBV11-2
ASSLDRGGAYGYT
>TRBJ2-7|TRBV7-9
ASSRPLSEQY
>TRBJ1-3|TRBV4-1
ASSHFPWLNGGNTIY
>TRBJ1-1|TRBV28
ASSLSAFLGAF
>TRBJ1-2|TRBV5-8
ASSSGLNYGYT
>TRBJ1-3|TRBV6-5
ASTLRVAGDTIY
>TRBJ2-2|TRBV7-2
ASTSAGGRGELF
>TRBJ1-5|TRBV4-1
ASSPSGTGPYSNQPQH
>TRBJ2-2|TRBV7-2
ASSLFGSQNGELF
>TRBJ1-1|TRBV13
ASSLEDRGTEAF
>TRBJ1-6|TRBV2
ASSDRADSPLH
>TRBJ2-3|TRBV5-4
ASSTWTSRYTDTQY
>TRBJ1-2|TRBV12-3/TRBV12-4
ASSHSRGGYT
>TRBJ1-6|TRBV9
ASSQGWDSPLH
>TRBJ1-2|TRBV19
ASTPADVGGYT
>TRBJ1-6|TRBV19
ASSMNSPLH
>TRBJ2-7|TRBV27
ASSFQGPTYEQY
>TRBJ1-1|TRBV12-3/TRBV12-4
ASSPGMNTEAF
>TRBJ2-1|TRBV5-1
ASSLGKVERGRNEQF
>TRBJ1-1|TRBV6-5
AIQGAWNTEAF
>TRBJ1-1|TRBV19
ASSTGQSLTEAF
>TRBJ2-6|TRBV14
ASSQETAGANVLT
>TRBJ1-4|TRBV19
ASRPRGQGKLF
>TRBJ1-4|TRBV14
ASSLGQNHNEKLF
>TRBJ1-4|TRBV12-3/TRBV12-4
ASSLMGEKLF
>TRBJ1-4|TRBV7-9
ASSLGQANEKLF
>TRBJ2-7|TRBV11-2
ASSLSTGRVAYEQY
>TRBJ1-1|TRBV11-2
ASSLLFRDGDTEAF
>TRBJ2-2|TRBV7-9
ASSQQNTGELF
>TRBJ2-5|TRBV9
ASSHFGSAETQY